Sequencing of this TCR beta chain was carried out in a study of blood T cell repertoires in COVID-19. Overall study context: Researchers got acute and convalescent COVID-19 samples from the United States, Italy and Spain.

Source study methods: Using reference gene primer amplification, nucleated cell counts were estimated. Clones were sequenced by immunoSEQ multiplex PCR, and TCRdb holds only the in-frame ones, with some missing. From that table come the V and J calls and clone size; the DNA was used to work out D and trimming. The table includes 83,000 or so clones, 60% to 85% detected once. The CDR3 contains 14 residues. Trimming removed 0 bases at V and 7 bases at J, with 13 bases between. Germline CDR1 SGDLS, CDR2 YYNGEE. The rearrangement links TRBV9 to TRBJ1-2; D perhaps matches TRBD1 (5 bases). The specimen was peripheral blood. The sequence derives from a woman at least 80 years old with acute or convalescent COVID-19. This CDR3 reads CASSVGGRASGYTF. The CDR3 DNA reads TGTGCCAGCAGCGTAGGGGGCAGGGCAAGTGGCTACACCTTC.